Following are 3 T cell receptor beta chains from one sample sequenced in a study of blood T cell repertoires in COVID-19. Repertoires were generated with immunoSEQ multiplex PCR, while TCRdb's copy carries only in-frame clones and drops some. This table has 100,000 or so clones, almost 95% appearing once. The specimen sequenced was peripheral blood. The receptors were gathered from an older woman with active COVID-19.

In nucleotides, the CDR3 is TGTGCTAGTGGTTTGGGGGCCTATAGCAATCAGCCCCAGCATTTT. Its protein is CASGLGAYSNQPQHF. The chain uses TRBV12-5 and TRBJ1-5; D gene unclear. Germline V gene lookup returns CDR1 LGHNT and CDR2 FRNRAP. The CDR3 extends over 15 amino acids. Trimming took 1 base from V and 0 from J, leaving 7 bases between them.

This rearrangement joins TRBV30 to TRBJ2-6; D not certain. The length of the CDR3 is 15 residues. The V gene's germline CDR1 is GTSNPN and CDR2 SVGIG (reference sequence). V lost 0 bases, J lost 2 bases, and 8 bases lay in between. The CDR3 nucleotides are TGTGCCTGGAGTGTAGAGGCGGCTGGGGCCAACGTCCTGACTTTC. Amino acid sequence: CAWSVEAAGANVLTF.

CDR3 DNA: TGTGCCAGCAGACAGGGGGCCGGCTATGGCTACACCTTC. Translated: CASRQGAGYGYTF. The chain combines TRBV28 with TRBJ1-2, with 9 nucleotides matching TRBD1. The trim removed 6 bases at V and 4 bases at J, leaving 3 bases unmatched. The CDR3 loop spans 13 amino acids. Germline-derived CDR1 and CDR2 are MDHEN and SYDVKM.